This TCR beta chain came from a study of shared clonotypes between healthy human individuals. Turning to the study itself: Per-donor plates numbered three CD4 naive, three CD4 memory, two CD8 naive and one CD8 memory. The study, taken as a whole, reports: What limited the represented genetic and exposure-history diversity was the small number of donors. Non-shared clonotypes were found to have lower generation probabilities than the clonotypes that were shared by all four of the sorted-subset donors.

The assay used deep level. Only in-frame clones appear in the TCRdb table, and some are missing; sequencing was by immunoSEQ multiplex PCR. The sample lists around 620,000 clones, approximately 96% occurring once. CD45RO negativity and positive selection for CCR7 defined naive CD8 cells, a population that excluded terminally differentiated effector memory CD45RA+ cells. The CDR3 has 15 residues. The V and J ends lost 4 bases and 3 bases, in that order; junction bases with no gene match: 7. Germline CDR1 reads SGHRS; CDR2 reads YFSETQ. As regards this clone: Its antigen is unidentified.

The rearrangement joins TRBV5-1 to TRBJ2-7, with 10 bases identical to TRBD1. The clonotype originates from a woman between 25 and 40 years old in good health. Sequencing was performed on naive CD8+ T cells sorted from blood. CDR3 in amino acids: CASSEGTGVDYEQYF. The DNA of the CDR3 is TGCGCCAGCAGCGAAGGGACAGGGGTGGACTACGAGCAGTACTTC.